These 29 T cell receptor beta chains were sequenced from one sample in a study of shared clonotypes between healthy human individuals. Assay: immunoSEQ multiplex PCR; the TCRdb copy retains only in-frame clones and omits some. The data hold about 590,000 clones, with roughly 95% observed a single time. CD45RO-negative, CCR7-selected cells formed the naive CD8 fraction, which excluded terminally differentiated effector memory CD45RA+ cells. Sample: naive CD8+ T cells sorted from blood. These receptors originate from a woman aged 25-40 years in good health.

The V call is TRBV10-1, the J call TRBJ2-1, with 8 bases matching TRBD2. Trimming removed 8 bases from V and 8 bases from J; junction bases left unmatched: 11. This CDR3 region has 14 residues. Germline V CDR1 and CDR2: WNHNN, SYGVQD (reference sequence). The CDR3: CASSGLAPSDEQFF. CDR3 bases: TGCGCCAGCTCTGGACTAGCTCCGTCCGATGAGCAGTTCTTC.

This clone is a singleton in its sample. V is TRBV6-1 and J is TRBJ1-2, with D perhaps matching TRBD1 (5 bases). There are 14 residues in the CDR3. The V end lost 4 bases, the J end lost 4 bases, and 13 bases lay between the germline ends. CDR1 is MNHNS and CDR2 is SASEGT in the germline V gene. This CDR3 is CASSAGGRGYGYTF. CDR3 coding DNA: TGTGCCAGCAGTGCCGGGGGACGGGGCTATGGCTACACCTTC.

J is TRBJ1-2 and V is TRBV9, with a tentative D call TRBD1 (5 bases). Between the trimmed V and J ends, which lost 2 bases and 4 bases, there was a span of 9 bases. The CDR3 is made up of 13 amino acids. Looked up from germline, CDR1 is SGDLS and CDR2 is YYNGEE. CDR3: CASSVGQGYGYTF. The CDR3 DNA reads TGTGCCAGCAGCGTGGGGCAGGGCTATGGCTACACCTTC.

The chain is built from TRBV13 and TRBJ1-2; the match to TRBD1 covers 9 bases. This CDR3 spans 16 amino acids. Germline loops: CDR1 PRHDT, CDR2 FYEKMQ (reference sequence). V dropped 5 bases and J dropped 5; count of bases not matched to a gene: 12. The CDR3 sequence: CASSTGQGALIYGYTF. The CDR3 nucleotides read TGTGCCAGCAGCACGGGACAGGGAGCTCTAATATATGGCTACACCTTC.

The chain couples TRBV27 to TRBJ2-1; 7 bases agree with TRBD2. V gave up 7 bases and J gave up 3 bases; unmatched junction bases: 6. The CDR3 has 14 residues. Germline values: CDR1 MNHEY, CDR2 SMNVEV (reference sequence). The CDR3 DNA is TGTGCCAGCAACCTGGGAGGGAACTACAATGAGCAGTTCTTC. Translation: CASNLGGNYNEQFF.

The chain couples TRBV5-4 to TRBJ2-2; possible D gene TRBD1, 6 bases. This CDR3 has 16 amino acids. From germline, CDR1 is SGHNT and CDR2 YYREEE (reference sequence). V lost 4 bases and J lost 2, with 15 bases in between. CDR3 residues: CASSADRNRNTGELFF. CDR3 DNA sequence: TGTGCCAGCAGCGCGGACAGAAACAGAAACACCGGGGAGCTGTTTTTT.

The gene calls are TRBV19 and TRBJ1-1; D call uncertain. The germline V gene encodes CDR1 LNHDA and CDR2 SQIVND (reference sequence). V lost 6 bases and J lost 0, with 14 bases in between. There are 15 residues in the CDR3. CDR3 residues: CASSPSRTLNTEAFF. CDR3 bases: TGTGCCAGTAGCCCCTCACGGACTTTGAACACTGAAGCTTTCTTT.

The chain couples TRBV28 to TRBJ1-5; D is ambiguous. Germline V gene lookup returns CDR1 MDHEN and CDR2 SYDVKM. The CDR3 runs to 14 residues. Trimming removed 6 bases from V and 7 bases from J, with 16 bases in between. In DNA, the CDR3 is TGTGCCAGCAGCCGACTGGCCCCCACCCAGCCCCAGCATTTT. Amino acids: CASSRLAPTQPQHF. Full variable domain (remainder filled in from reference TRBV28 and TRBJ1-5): DVKVTQSSRYLVKRTGEKVFLECVQDMDHENMFWYRQDPGLGLRLIYFSYDVKMKEKGDIPEGYSVSREKKERFSLILESASTNQTSMYLCASSRLAPTQPQHFGDGTRLSIL.

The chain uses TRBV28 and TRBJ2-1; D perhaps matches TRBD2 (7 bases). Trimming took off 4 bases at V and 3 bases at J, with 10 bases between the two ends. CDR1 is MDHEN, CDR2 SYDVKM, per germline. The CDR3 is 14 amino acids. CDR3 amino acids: CASSWGGSYNEQFF. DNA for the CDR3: TGTGCCAGCAGTTGGGGGGGCAGCTACAATGAGCAGTTCTTC.

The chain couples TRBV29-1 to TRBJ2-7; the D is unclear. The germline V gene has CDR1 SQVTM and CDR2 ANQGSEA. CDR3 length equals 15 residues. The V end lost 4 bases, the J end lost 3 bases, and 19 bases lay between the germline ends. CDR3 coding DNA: TGCAGCGTTGGGGGTGGTCTCCAACGACACTACGAGCAGTACTTC. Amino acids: CSVGGGLQRHYEQYF.

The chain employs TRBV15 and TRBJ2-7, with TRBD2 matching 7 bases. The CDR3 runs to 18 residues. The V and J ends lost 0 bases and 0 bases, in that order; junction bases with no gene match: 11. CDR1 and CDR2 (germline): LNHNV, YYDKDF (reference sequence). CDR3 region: CATSRDRESGTISYEQYF. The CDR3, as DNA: TGTGCCACCAGCAGAGATCGCGAAAGCGGGACCATCTCCTACGAGCAGTACTTC.

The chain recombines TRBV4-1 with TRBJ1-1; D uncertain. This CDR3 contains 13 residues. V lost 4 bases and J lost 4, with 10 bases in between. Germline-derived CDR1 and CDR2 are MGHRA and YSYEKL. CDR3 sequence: CASSPPRGTEAFF. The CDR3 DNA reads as TGCGCCAGCAGCCCTCCTCGAGGCACTGAAGCTTTCTTT.

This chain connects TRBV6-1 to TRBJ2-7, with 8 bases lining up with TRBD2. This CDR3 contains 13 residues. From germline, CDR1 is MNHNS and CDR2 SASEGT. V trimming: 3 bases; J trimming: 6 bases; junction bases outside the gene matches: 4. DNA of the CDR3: TGTGCCAGCAGTGATCGACTAGCGCCCGAGCAGTACTTC. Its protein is CASSDRLAPEQYF.

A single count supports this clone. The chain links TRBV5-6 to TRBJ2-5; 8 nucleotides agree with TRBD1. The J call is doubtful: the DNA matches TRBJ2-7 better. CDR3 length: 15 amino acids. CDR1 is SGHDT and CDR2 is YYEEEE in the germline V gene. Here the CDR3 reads CASSLAVQGGYEQYF. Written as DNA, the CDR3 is TGTGCCAGCAGCTTGGCTGTACAGGGGGGCTACGAGCAGTACTTC.

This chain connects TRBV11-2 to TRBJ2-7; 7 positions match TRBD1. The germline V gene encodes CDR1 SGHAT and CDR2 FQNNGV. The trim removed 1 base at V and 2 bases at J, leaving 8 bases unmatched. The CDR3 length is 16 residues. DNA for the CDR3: TGTGCCAGCAGCTTAGTTCCTGGACAGGATCCCTACGAGCAGTACTTC. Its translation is CASSLVPGQDPYEQYF.

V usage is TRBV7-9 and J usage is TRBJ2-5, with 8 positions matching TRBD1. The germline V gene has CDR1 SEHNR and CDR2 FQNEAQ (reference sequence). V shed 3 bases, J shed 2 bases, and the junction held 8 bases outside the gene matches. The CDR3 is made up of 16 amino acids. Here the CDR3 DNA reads TGTGCCAGCAGCTTGGGCAGGGGGCTGGGGCAAGAGACCCAGTACTTC. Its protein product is CASSLGRGLGQETQYF.

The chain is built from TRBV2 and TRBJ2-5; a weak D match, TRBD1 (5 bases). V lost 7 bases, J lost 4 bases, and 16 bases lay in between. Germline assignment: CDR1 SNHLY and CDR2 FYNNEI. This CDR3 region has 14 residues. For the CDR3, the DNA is TGTGCCAGCATCATTGTCCGTGGGGCAGAGACCCAGTACTTC. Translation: CASIIVRGAETQYF. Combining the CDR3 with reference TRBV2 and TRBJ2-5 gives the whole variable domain EPEVTQTPSHQVTQMGQEVILRCVPISNHLYFYWYRQILGQKVEFLVSFYNNEISEKSEIFDDQFSVERPDGSNFTLKIRSTKLEDSAMYFCASIIVRGAETQYFGPGTRLLVL.

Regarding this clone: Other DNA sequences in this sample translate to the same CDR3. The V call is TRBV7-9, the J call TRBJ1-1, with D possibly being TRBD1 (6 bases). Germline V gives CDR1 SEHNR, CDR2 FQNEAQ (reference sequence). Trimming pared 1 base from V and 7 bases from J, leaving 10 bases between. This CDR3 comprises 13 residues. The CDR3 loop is CASSLGRGDEAFF. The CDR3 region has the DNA TGTGCCAGCAGCTTAGGCAGGGGAGATGAAGCTTTCTTT.

CDR3 amino acids: CAISAPGRDPTQYF. The CDR3 DNA is TGTGCCATCAGTGCCCCGGGGCGGGACCCAACCCAGTACTTC. The genes are TRBV10-3 and TRBJ2-5; a weak D match, TRBD2 (6 bases). The germline V and J ends were trimmed by 4 bases and 8 bases, with 17 bases remaining between them. Germline V gene sequence: CDR1 ENHRY, CDR2 SYGVKD. The CDR3 is made up of 14 amino acids.

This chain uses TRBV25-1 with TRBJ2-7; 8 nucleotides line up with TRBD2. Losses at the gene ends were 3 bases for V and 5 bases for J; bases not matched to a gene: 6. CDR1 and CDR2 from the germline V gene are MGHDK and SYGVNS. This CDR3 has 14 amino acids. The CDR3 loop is CASSDSGRGDEQYF. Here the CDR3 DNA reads TGTGCCAGCAGTGACAGCGGGAGAGGGGACGAGCAGTACTTC.

The CDR3: CASSVQGSSYEQYF. DNA for the CDR3: TGTGCCAGCAGCGTACAGGGGTCATCCTACGAGCAGTACTTC. V usage is TRBV9 and J usage is TRBJ2-5, with a weak D call TRBD1 (6 bases). Judging by the DNA end, TRBJ2-7 fits better; the J call may be wrong. CDR1 is SGDLS, CDR2 YYNGEE, per germline. The CDR3 extends over 14 amino acids.

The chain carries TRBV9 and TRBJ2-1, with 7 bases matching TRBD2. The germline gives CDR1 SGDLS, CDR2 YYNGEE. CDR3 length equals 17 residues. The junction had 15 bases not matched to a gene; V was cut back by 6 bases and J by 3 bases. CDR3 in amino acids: CASTPATGTNNYNEQFF. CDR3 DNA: TGTGCCAGCACCCCAGCCACCGGGACTAACAACTACAATGAGCAGTTCTTC.

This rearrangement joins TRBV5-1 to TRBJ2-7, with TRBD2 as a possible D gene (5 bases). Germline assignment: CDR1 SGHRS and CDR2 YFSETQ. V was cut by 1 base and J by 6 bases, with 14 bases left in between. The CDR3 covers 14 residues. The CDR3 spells CASSLTEGVGEQYF. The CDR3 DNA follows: TGCGCCAGCAGCTTGACTGAGGGAGTAGGCGAGCAGTACTTC.

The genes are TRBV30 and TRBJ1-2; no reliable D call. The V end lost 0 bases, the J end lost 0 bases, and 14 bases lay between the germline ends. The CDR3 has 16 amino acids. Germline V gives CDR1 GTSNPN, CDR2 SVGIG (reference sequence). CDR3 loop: CAWSVPEIRPNYGYTF. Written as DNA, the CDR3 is TGTGCCTGGAGTGTCCCCGAGATCAGGCCTAACTATGGCTACACCTTC.

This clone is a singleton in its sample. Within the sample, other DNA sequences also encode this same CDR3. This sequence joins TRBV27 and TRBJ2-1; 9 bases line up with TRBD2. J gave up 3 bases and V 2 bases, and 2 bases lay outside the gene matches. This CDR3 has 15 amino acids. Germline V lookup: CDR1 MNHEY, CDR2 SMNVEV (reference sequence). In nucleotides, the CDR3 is TGTGCCAGCAGTTTAGGTAGCGGGGGCTACAATGAGCAGTTCTTC. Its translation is CASSLGSGGYNEQFF.

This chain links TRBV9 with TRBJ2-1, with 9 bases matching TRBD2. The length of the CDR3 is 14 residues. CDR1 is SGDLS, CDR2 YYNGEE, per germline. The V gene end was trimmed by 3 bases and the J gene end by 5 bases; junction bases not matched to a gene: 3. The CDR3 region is CASSERTSDNEQFF. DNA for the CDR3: TGTGCCAGCAGCGAAAGGACTAGCGACAATGAGCAGTTCTTC.

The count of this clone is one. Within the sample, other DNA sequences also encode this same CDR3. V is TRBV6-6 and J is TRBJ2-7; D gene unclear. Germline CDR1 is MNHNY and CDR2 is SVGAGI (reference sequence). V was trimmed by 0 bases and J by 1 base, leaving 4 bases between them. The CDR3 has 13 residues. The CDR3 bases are TGTGCCAGCAGTTACTCAACGTCCTACGAGCAGTACTTC. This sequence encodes CASSYSTSYEQYF.

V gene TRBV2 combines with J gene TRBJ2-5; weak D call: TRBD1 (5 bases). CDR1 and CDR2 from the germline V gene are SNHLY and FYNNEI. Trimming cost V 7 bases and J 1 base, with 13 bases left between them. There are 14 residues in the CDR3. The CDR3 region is CASIAGQIQETQYF. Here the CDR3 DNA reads TGTGCCAGCATCGCCGGACAAATCCAAGAGACCCAGTACTTC.

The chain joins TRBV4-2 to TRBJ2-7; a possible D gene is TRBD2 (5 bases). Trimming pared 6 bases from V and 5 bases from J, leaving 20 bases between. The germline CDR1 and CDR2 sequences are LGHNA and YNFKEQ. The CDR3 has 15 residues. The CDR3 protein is CASRTIPGMTDEQYF. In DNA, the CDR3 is TGTGCCAGCAGGACCATACCCGGGATGACTGACGAGCAGTACTTC.